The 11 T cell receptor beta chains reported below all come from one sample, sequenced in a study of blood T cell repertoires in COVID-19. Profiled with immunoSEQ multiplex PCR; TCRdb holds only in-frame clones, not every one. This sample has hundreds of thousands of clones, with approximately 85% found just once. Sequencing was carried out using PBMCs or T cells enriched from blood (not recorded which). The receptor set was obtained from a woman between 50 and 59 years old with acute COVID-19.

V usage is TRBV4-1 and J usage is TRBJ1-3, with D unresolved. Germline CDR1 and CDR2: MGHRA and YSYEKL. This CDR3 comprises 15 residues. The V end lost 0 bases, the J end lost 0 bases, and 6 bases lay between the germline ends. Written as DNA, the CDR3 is TGCGCCAGCAGCCAAGACGTGTCCTCTGGAAACACCATATATTTT. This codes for CASSQDVSSGNTIYF.

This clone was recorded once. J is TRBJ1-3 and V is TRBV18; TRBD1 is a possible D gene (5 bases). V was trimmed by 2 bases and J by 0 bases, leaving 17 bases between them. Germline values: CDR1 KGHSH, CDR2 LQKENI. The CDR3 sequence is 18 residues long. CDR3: CASSPAPSGGDSGNTIYF. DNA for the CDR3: TGTGCCAGCTCACCAGCCCCCTCCGGGGGGGACTCTGGAAACACCATATATTTT.

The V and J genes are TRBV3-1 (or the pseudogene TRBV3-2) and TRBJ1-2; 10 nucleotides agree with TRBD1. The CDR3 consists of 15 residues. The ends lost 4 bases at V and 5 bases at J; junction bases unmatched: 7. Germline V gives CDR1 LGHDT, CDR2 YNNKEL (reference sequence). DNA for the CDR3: TGTGCCAGCAGCCCCCGACAGGGGGCTCGATATGGCTACACCTTC. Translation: CASSPRQGARYGYTF.

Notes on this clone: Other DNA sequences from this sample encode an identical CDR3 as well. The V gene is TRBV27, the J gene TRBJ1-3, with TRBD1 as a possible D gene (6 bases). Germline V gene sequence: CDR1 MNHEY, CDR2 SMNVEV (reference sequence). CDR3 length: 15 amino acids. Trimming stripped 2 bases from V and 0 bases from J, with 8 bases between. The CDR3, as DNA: TGTGCCAGCAGTTTAAGCAGGGGCTCTGGAAACACCATATATTTT. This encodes CASSLSRGSGNTIYF.

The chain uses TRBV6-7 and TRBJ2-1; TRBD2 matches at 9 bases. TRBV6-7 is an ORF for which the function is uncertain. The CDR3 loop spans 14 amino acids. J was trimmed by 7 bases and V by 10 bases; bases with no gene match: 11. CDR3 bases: TGTGCCACCCGTGGGGAGCGGGGGGATAATGAGCAGTTCTTC. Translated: CATRGERGDNEQFF.

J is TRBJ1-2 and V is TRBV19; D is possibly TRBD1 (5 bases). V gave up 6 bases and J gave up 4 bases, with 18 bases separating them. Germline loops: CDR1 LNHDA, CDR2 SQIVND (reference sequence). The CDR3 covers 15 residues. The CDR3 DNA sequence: TGTGCCAGTAGCGTACCGGGGGTTTTGGCCTATGGCTACACCTTC. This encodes CASSVPGVLAYGYTF.

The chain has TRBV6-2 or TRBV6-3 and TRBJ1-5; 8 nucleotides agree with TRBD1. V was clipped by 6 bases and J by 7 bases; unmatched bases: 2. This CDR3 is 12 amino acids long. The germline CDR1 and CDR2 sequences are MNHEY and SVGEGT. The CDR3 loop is CASSRTGQPQHF. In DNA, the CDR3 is TGTGCCAGCAGCCGGACAGGGCAGCCCCAGCATTTT.

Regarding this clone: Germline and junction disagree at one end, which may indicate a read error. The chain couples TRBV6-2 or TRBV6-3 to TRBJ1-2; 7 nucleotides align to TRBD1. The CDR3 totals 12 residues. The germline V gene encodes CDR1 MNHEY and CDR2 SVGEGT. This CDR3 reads CASSSGWTGPDF. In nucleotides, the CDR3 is TGTGCCAGCAGTTCAGGGTGGACAGGACCAGACTTC.

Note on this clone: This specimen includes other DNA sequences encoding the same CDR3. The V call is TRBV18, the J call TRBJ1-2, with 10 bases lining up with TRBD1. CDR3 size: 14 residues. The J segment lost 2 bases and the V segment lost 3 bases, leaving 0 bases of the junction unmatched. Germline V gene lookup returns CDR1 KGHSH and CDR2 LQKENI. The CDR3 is CASSPGQGNYGYTF. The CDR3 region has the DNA TGTGCCAGCTCACCGGGACAGGGGAACTATGGCTACACCTTC.

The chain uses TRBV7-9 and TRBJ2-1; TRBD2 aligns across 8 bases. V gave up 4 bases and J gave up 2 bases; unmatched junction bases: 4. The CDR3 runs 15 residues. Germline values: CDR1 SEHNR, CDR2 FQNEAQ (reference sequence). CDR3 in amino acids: CASSSPGLAYNEQFF. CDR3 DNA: TGTGCCAGCAGCTCACCGGGACTAGCCTACAATGAGCAGTTCTTC.

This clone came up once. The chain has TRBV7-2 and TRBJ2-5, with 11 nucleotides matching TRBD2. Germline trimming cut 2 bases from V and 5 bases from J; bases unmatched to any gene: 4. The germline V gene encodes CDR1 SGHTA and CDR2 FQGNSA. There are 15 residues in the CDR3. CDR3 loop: CASSLRLAGMETQYF. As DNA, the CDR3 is TGTGCCAGCAGCTTAAGACTAGCGGGGATGGAGACCCAGTACTTC.